This T cell receptor (beta chain) was captured by sequencing in a study of vaccination effects on CD4 cells after COVID-19. Whole-study results and caveats: Marked clonal contraction of both clone types appeared late after vaccination.

Within the ViraFEST assay, antigen-specific CD4+ T cells underwent expansion with viral peptide pools prior to sequencing. Cells that had been cultured for approximately eleven days were the source of isolated CD4+ T cells. Trimming stripped 6 bases from V and 8 bases from J, with 13 bases between. The CDR3 covers 12 residues. Germline loops: CDR1 MNHEY, CDR2 SVGAGI. Produced via immunoSEQ multiplex PCR; TCRdb's table is partial and in-frame only. The table includes about 79,000 clones, about 74% detected once. A note on this clone: No antigen is known for it.

This material consisted of CD4+ T cells from PBMCs cultured with HCoV-229E spike peptides, taken before COVID-19 vaccination. This chain joins TRBV6-5 and TRBJ1-2; D gene uncertain. This TCR was recovered from a human donor who received a COVID-19 vaccine. The CDR3 nucleotides are TGTGCCAGCAGGCGGGGTGTGTGGGGCTACACCTTC. Translation gives CASRRGVWGYTF.